Each of the 23 T cell receptor beta chains below was sequenced from the same sample in a study of blood T cells in healthy people across ages (dated by TCRdb to the mid-2010s). To prepare the library, 5' RACE was applied. The data were produced on an Illumina HiSeq 2500. The second PCR ran for about 7 to 11 cycles and used a J-beta primer mix along with a sample-barcoded 5' primer. TCRdb applied fastp at Q25 and MiXCR to the public reads, then kept only in-frame beta chains. All rows with the same CDR3 protein become a single entry with the most common DNA and genes. The sample yields 600,000 or so distinct CDR3 sequences; under 55% were counted once. Roughly 24% of the sample belongs to the ten largest clones. Source material: blood. These receptors all come from a man older than 75 in good health.

This clonotype was found a few times. The chain uses TRBV7-8 and TRBJ2-3; no firm D call. This CDR3 comprises 14 residues. Germline V gene data show CDR1 as SGHVS and CDR2 as FQNEAQ. Trimming left V 5 bases short and J 6 bases short, with 15 bases between. CDR3 residues: CASSASEGSDTQYF. DNA for the CDR3: TGTGCCAGCAGCGCCTCCGAAGGAAGTGATACGCAGTATTTT.

This clonotype was seen a few times. This chain connects TRBV4-1 to TRBJ2-1, with 9 positions matching TRBD1. The CDR3 sequence is 16 residues long. V dropped 4 bases and J dropped 8; count of bases not matched to a gene: 12. CDR1 and CDR2 (germline): MGHRA, YSYEKL. In nucleotides, the CDR3 is TGCGCCAGCAGCCGCCGACCGGGACAGGGTGTCGATGAGCAGTTCTTC. Amino acid sequence: CASSRRPGQGVDEQFF.

This chain connects TRBV7-3 to TRBJ2-5; 8 bases align to TRBD1. Per the germline V gene, CDR1 is SGHTA and CDR2 is FQGTGA. V shed 5 bases, J shed 5 bases, and the junction held 7 bases outside the gene matches. This CDR3 comprises 14 residues. The CDR3 sequence is CASSRGTGVETQYF. The CDR3 nucleotides are TGTGCCAGCAGCAGAGGGACAGGCGTCGAGACCCAGTACTTC.

The chain's CDR3 is CSAERESEQFF. The CDR3, as DNA: TGCAGTGCTGAAAGGGAGTCTGAGCAGTTCTTC. The chain combines TRBV20-1 with TRBJ2-1; maybe TRBD2 (5 bases). V lost 5 bases to trimming and J lost 9 bases, with 11 bases between them. This CDR3 region has 11 residues. CDR1 and CDR2 from the germline V gene are DFQATT and SNEGSKA (reference sequence).

The chain combines TRBV29-1 with TRBJ2-5; the D gene is possibly TRBD1 (7 bases). CDR1 and CDR2 (germline): SQVTM, ANQGSEA. Trimming cost V 5 bases and J 4 bases, with 17 bases left between them. The CDR3 extends over 14 amino acids. CDR3 nucleotide sequence: TGCAGCGTTACTCGGGGGCCAGGGGGAGAGACCCAGTACTTC. This sequence encodes CSVTRGPGGETQYF.

The gene calls are TRBV7-9 and TRBJ2-3, with D perhaps TRBD2 (5 bases). Trimming cost V 4 bases and J 2 bases, with 10 bases left between them. Germline CDR1 reads SEHNR; CDR2 reads FQNEAQ (reference sequence). CDR3 length: 14 amino acids. The CDR3 DNA reads as TGTGCCAGCAGCTCCCGGGGAACCACAGATACGCAGTATTTT. Translation gives CASSSRGTTDTQYF. The whole variable domain, filled in from reference TRBV7-9 and TRBJ2-3, reads DTGVSQNPRHKITKRGQNVTFRCDPISEHNRLYWYRQTLGQGPEFLTYFQNEAQLEKSRLLSDRFSAERPKGSFSTLEIQRTEQGDSAMYLCASSSRGTTDTQYFGPGTRLTVL.

This clonotype was detected once. One end of the junction varies from germline; a read error may be responsible. The chain has TRBV7-2 and TRBJ2-7, with a weak D call TRBD2 (5 bases). The CDR3 covers 15 residues. The V gene's germline CDR1 is SGHTA and CDR2 FQGNSA. The CDR3 nucleotides are TGTGCCAGCAGCTTATCCCCGGGGAATTCCTACAAGCAGTACTTC. Protein: CASSLSPGNSYKQYF. Together with reference TRBV7-2 and TRBJ2-7, the CDR3 gives the full variable domain: GAGVSQSPSNKVTEKGKDVELRCDPISGHTALYWYRQSLGQGLEFLIYFQGNSAPDKSGLPSDRFSAERTGGSVSTLTIQRTQQEDSAVYLCASSLSPGNSYKQYFGPGTRLTVT.

The chain recombines TRBV6-5 with TRBJ2-7, with D possibly matching TRBD1 (5 bases). Trimming removed 8 bases at V and 7 bases at J, with 15 bases between. Germline values: CDR1 MNHEY, CDR2 SVGAGI. The CDR3 loop spans 12 amino acids. Here the CDR3 reads CASSGFQGEQYF. Here the CDR3 DNA reads TGTGCCAGCTCAGGGTTCCAGGGTGAGCAGTACTTC.

This clonotype was seen more than once but under ten times. The V and J genes are TRBV6-6 and TRBJ1-5, with TRBD1 identical over 7 bases. Germline CDR1 is MNHNY and CDR2 is SVGAGI (reference sequence). The CDR3 is 14 residues long. V dropped 2 bases and J dropped 7; count of bases not matched to a gene: 5. DNA for the CDR3: TGTGCCAGCAGTTACGAGGGGGCGCGCCAGCCCCAGCATTTT. It translates to CASSYEGARQPQHF.

This clonotype was detected a few times. J is TRBJ2-1 and V is TRBV7-9, with 7 positions matching TRBD2. CDR1 is SEHNR, CDR2 FQNEAQ, per germline (reference sequence). The CDR3 has 19 residues. J lost 2 bases, V lost 2 bases, and 15 bases had no gene match. The CDR3 DNA reads as TGTGCCAGCAGCTTATGGGCCATTAGCGGGCGGGAGCCCTACAATGAGCAGTTCTTC. As protein: CASSLWAISGREPYNEQFF. Based on the CDR3 plus reference TRBV7-9 and TRBJ2-1, the full variable domain is DTGVSQNPRHKITKRGQNVTFRCDPISEHNRLYWYRQTLGQGPEFLTYFQNEAQLEKSRLLSDRFSAERPKGSFSTLEIQRTEQGDSAMYLCASSLWAISGREPYNEQFFGPGTRLTVL.

The chain combines TRBV5-1 with TRBJ1-5; 7 bases are a match to TRBD1. V lost 3 bases, J lost 4 bases, and 4 bases stayed unmatched. Per germline, CDR1 SGHRS and CDR2 YFSETQ. The CDR3 is made up of 14 amino acids. The CDR3 bases are TGCGCCAGCAGCTCCGGACAGGAGAATCAGCCCCAGCATTTT. This codes for CASSSGQENQPQHF.

The CDR3 loop reads CAISEYPEQYF. CDR3 coding DNA: TGTGCCATCAGTGAGTATCCCGAGCAGTACTTC. V gene TRBV10-3 combines with J gene TRBJ2-5; D uncertain. Gene TRBJ2-7 matches the end of the DNA better, so the J call may be wrong. Germline V CDR1 and CDR2: ENHRY, SYGVKD. This CDR3 is 11 amino acids long.

This chain uses TRBV7-8 with TRBJ1-2; D not resolved. Trimming stripped 0 bases from V and 5 bases from J, with 7 bases between. CDR3 length: 13 residues. Germline assignment: CDR1 SGHVS and CDR2 FQNEAQ. This CDR3 is CASSLARQYGYTF. CDR3 in DNA: TGTGCCAGCAGCTTAGCTCGCCAATATGGCTACACCTTC. The full variable domain, its missing parts supplied by reference TRBV7-8 and TRBJ1-2, is GAGVSQSPRYKVAKRGQDVALRCDPISGHVSLFWYQQALGQGPEFLTYFQNEAQLDKSGLPSDRFFAERPEGSVSTLKIQRTQQEDSAVYLCASSLARQYGYTFGSGTRLTVV.

CDR3 region: CASSRGRDEQYF. Here the CDR3 DNA reads TGTGCCAGCAGCCGGGGCAGGGACGAGCAGTACTTC. The chain uses TRBV5-6 and TRBJ2-7, with D perhaps being TRBD1 or TRBD2 (5 bases each). This CDR3 is 12 amino acids long. Looked up from germline, CDR1 is SGHDT and CDR2 is YYEEEE. V gave up 4 bases and J gave up 5 bases, with 10 bases separating them. The whole variable domain, remainder taken from reference TRBV5-6 and TRBJ2-7, is DAGVTQSPTHLIKTRGQQVTLRCSPKSGHDTVSWYQQALGQGPQFIFQYYEEEERQRGNFPDRFSGHQFPNYSSELNVNALLLGDSALYLCASSRGRDEQYFGPGTRLTVT.

The CDR3 sequence: CASSQDRGLYEQYF. In DNA form, the CDR3 reads TGTGCCAGCAGCCAGGACAGGGGATTATACGAGCAGTACTTC. V gene TRBV4-2 combines with J gene TRBJ2-7, with TRBD1 identical over 9 bases. Germline CDR1 is LGHNA and CDR2 is YNFKEQ. With V trimmed by 3 bases and J by 4 bases, 4 bases remained unmatched. This CDR3 spans 14 amino acids.

This clonotype was seen more than once but under ten times. The chain carries TRBV4-1 and TRBJ1-4, with D hard to call. Germline assignment: CDR1 MGHRA and CDR2 YSYEKL. The CDR3 length is 12 residues. The ends were cut back, 6 bases at V and 7 bases at J, with 9 bases in the middle. The CDR3 nucleotides are TGCGCCAGCAGGGAAGGGAGTGAAAAACTGTTTTTT. This codes for CASREGSEKLFF.

For this clonotype: One end of the junction fails to match germline, which may point to a read error. This chain links TRBV29-1 with TRBJ1-2; possibly TRBD1 for D (6 bases). The germline V gene has CDR1 SQVTM and CDR2 ANQGSEA. This CDR3 has 13 residues. CDR3 sequence reads: CSVDSTGRYDYTF. The CDR3 DNA is TGCAGCGTAGACTCGACAGGCCGCTATGACTACACCTTC.

This clonotype was recorded a few times. The V gene is TRBV12-3 or TRBV12-4, the J gene TRBJ2-3; D is possibly TRBD1 or TRBD2 (5 bases each). The ends were cut back, 1 base at V and 0 bases at J, with 14 bases in the middle. This CDR3 contains 17 residues. The CDR3 DNA follows: TGTGCCAGCAGTTTAGACGAACCGGGACGGAGCACAGATACGCAGTATTTT. Translating gives CASSLDEPGRSTDTQYF.

This sequence joins TRBV7-2 and TRBJ2-1; TRBD1 matches 7 bases. The CDR3 is made up of 14 amino acids. Germline loops: CDR1 SGHTA, CDR2 FQGNSA. V lost 3 bases and J lost 9; bases outside the gene matches: 8. CDR3 residues: CASSFYPSGGEQFF. CDR3 sequence (DNA): TGTGCCAGCAGCTTCTACCCTTCAGGGGGTGAGCAGTTCTTC.

This clonotype has more than one count but fewer than ten. The chain combines TRBV12-3 or TRBV12-4 with TRBJ2-4, with D possibly matching TRBD2 (6 bases). Trimming took 3 bases from V and 0 from J, leaving 6 bases between them. This CDR3 has 14 amino acids. In DNA, the CDR3 is TGTGCCAGCAGTTTGGGGGGAGCCAAAAACATTCAGTACTTC. Its translation is CASSLGGAKNIQYF.

The chain recombines TRBV28 with TRBJ2-1; D is ambiguous. V shed 4 bases and J shed 4 bases, with 8 bases lying between them. The V gene's germline CDR1 is MDHEN and CDR2 SYDVKM. The CDR3 loop spans 13 amino acids. The CDR3 spells CASSSRLYNEQFF. CDR3 DNA: TGTGCCAGCAGTTCAAGATTATACAATGAGCAGTTCTTC. Full variable domain (missing parts from reference TRBV28 and TRBJ2-1): DVKVTQSSRYLVKRTGEKVFLECVQDMDHENMFWYRQDPGLGLRLIYFSYDVKMKEKGDIPEGYSVSREKKERFSLILESASTNQTSMYLCASSSRLYNEQFFGPGTRLTVL.

With regard to this clonotype: Just one base apart from a much larger clone, this may be a read error. The chain employs TRBV6-5 and TRBJ2-7, with a weak D call TRBD2 (7 bases). This CDR3 is built from 15 residues. CDR1 and CDR2 from the germline V gene are MNHEY and SVGAGI. The V end lost 4 bases, the J end lost 7 bases, and 20 bases lay between the germline ends. The CDR3 sequence is CASSSAGAPNNEQYF. CDR3 DNA sequence: TGTGCCAGCAGTTCCGCGGGGGCGCCCAACAATGAGCAGTACTTC.

The sample holds many counts of this clonotype. The rearrangement joins TRBV30 to TRBJ1-2; D unclear. The CDR3 spans 14 residues. Between the trimmed V and J ends, which lost 2 bases and 2 bases, there was a span of 12 bases. Germline V gene sequence: CDR1 GTSNPN, CDR2 SVGIG (reference sequence). CDR3 sequence: CAWSLYRQNYGYTF. In DNA form, the CDR3 reads TGTGCCTGGAGTCTCTACCGGCAGAACTATGGCTACACCTTC. Using reference TRBV30 and TRBJ1-2 for the parts outside the CDR3, the full variable domain is SQTIHQWPATLVQPVGSPLSLECTVEGTSNPNLYWYRQAAGRGLQLLFYSVGIGQISSEVPQNLSASRPQDRQFILSSKKLLLSDSGFYLCAWSLYRQNYGYTFGSGTRLTVV.